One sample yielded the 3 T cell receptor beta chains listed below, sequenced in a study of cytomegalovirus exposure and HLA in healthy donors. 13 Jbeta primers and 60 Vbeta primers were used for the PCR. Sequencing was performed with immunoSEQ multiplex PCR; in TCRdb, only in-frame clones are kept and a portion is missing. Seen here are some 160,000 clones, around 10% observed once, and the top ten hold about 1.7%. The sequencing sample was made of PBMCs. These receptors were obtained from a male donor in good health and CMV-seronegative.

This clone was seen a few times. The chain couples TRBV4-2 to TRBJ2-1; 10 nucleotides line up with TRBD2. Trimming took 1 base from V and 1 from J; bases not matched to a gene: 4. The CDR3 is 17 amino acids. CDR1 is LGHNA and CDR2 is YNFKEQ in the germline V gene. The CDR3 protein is CASSQVLAGVSYNEQFF. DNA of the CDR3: TGTGCCAGCAGCCAAGTTCTAGCGGGGGTTTCCTACAATGAGCAGTTCTTC.

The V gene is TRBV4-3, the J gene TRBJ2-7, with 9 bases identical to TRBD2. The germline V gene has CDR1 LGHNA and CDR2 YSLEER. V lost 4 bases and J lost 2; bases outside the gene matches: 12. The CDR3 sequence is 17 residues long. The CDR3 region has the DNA TGCGCCAGCAGCCGCTGGGGGGCTAGCGGGGCCCCCTACGAGCAGTACTTC. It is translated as CASSRWGASGAPYEQYF.

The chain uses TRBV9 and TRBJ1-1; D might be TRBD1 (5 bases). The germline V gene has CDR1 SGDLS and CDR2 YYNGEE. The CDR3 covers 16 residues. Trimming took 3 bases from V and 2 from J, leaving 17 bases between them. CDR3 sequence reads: CASSDNRGIRNTEAFF. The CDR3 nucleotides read TGTGCCAGCAGCGATAATAGGGGTATTAGAAACACTGAAGCTTTCTTT. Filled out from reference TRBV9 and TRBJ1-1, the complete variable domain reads DSGVTQTPKHLITATGQRVTLRCSPRSGDLSVYWYQQSLDQGLQFLIQYYNGEERAKGNILERFSAQQFPDLHSELNLSSLELGDSALYFCASSDNRGIRNTEAFFGQGTRLTVV.